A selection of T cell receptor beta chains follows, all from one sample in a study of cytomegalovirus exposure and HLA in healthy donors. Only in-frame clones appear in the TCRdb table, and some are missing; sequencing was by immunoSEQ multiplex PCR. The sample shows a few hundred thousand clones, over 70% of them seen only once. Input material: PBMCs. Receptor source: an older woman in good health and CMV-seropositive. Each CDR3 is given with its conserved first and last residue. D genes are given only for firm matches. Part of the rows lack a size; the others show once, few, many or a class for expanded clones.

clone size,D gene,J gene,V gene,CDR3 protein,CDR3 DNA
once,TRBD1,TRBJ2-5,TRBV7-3,CASSSGQGAYETQYF,TGTGCCAGCAGCTCCGGACAGGGGGCCTACGAGACCCAGTACTTC
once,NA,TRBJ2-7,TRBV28,CASSLLGGLEQYF,TGTGCCAGCAGTTTACTGGGTGGACTCGAGCAGTACTTC
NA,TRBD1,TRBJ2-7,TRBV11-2,CASSLVDRGSYEQYF,TGTGCCAGCAGCTTAGTGGACAGGGGCTCCTACGAGCAGTACTTC
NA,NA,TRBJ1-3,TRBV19,CASSHNSGNTIYF,TGTGCCAGTAGCCACAACTCTGGAAACACCATATATTTT
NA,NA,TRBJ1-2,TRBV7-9,CASSLIGVDGYTF,TGTGCCAGCAGCTTAATCGGGGTGGATGGCTACACCTTC
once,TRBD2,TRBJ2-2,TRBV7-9,CASSPGLAGLNTGELFF,TGTGCCAGCAGCCCGGGACTAGCGGGGCTGAACACCGGGGAGCTGTTTTTT
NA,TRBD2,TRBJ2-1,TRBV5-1,CASSLGLAGFYNEQFF,TGCGCCAGCAGCTTGGGTCTAGCGGGATTCTACAATGAGCAGTTCTTC
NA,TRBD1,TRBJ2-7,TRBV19,CASQGAATYEQYF,TGTGCCAGCCAGGGGGCCGCGACCTACGAGCAGTACTTC
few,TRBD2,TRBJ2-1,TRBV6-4,CASSDRGTSKPNEQFF,TGTGCCAGCAGTGACCGCGGGACTAGCAAGCCGAATGAGCAGTTCTTC
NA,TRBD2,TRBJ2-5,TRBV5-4,CASSSGLAAPETQYF,TGTGCCAGCAGCTCTGGACTAGCGGCCCCTGAGACCCAGTACTTC
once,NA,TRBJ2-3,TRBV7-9,CASRVQWTDTQYF,TGTGCCAGCAGAGTCCAGTGGACAGATACGCAGTATTTT
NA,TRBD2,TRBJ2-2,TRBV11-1,CASSPGTSLPPGELFF,TGTGCCAGCAGCCCCGGGACTAGCCTCCCCCCCGGGGAGCTGTTTTTT
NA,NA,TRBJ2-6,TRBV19,CASRLLKSSGANVLTF,TGTGCCAGTAGGTTACTTAAGAGCTCTGGGGCCAACGTCCTGACTTTC
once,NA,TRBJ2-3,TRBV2,CASSEVANTQYF,TGTGCCAGCAGTGAGGTAGCAAATACGCAGTATTTT
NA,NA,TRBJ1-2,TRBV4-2,CASSQEGGFNYGYTF,TGTGCCAGCAGCCAAGAAGGGGGTTTCAACTATGGCTACACCTTC
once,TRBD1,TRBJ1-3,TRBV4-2,CASSQHGQGSGNTIYF,TGTGCCAGCAGCCAGCACGGACAGGGCTCTGGAAACACCATATATTTT
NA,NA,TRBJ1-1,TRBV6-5,CASSPYYRGVGGAFF,TGTGCCAGCAGTCCGTACTACCGGGGGGTTGGTGGAGCTTTCTTT
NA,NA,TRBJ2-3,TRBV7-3,CASSLFRLVTTRTDTQYF,TGTGCCAGCAGCTTATTCCGTTTGGTTACTACACGCACAGATACGCAGTATTTT
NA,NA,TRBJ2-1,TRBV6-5,CASSSGDEQFF,TGTGCCAGCAGTTCGGGGGATGAGCAGTTCTTC
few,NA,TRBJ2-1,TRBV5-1,CASSYRDFSYNEQFF,TGCGCCAGCAGCTACCGGGACTTCTCTTACAATGAGCAGTTCTTC
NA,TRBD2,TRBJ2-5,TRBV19,CASSARLAGARETQYF,TGTGCCAGTAGTGCCCGACTAGCGGGAGCGAGAGAGACCCAGTACTTC
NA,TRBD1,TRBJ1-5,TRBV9,CASSDGTAKPQHF,TGTGCCAGCAGTGATGGGACAGCCAAGCCCCAGCATTTT
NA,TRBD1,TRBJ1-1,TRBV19,CASSMRQGTEAFF,TGTGCCAGTAGTATGCGACAGGGCACTGAAGCTTTCTTT
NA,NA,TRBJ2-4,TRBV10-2,CASRSPYKNIQYF,TGCGCCAGCAGGTCCCCCTACAAAAACATTCAGTACTTC
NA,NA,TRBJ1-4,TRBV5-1,CASSLMGPGDEKLFF,TGCGCCAGCAGCTTGATGGGGCCAGGGGATGAAAAACTGTTTTTT
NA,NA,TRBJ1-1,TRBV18,CASSPLRGVAGTEAFF,TGTGCCAGCTCACCTCTTCGGGGCGTAGCGGGCACTGAAGCTTTCTTT
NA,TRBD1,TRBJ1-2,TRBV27,CASSWGPGQIGYGYTF,TGTGCCAGCAGTTGGGGCCCGGGACAGATAGGCTATGGCTACACCTTC
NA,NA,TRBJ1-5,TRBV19,CASTAGTDNQPQHF,TGTGCCAGCACGGCAGGGACTGACAATCAGCCCCAGCATTTT
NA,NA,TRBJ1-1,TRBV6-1,CASSARVDAFF,TGTGCCAGCAGTGCCAGGGTTGATGCTTTCTTT
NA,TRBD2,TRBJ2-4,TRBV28,CASSLGGVAKNIQYF,TGTGCCAGCAGTTTGGGGGGGGTAGCCAAAAACATTCAGTACTTC
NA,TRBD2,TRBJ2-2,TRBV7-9,CASSSLGERELIAGELFF,TGTGCCAGCAGCTCCTTGGGGGAGCGGGAGTTAATCGCCGGGGAGCTGTTTTTT
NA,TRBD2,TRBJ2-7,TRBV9,CASSVDSGSTYEQYF,TGTGCCAGCAGCGTAGACAGCGGGAGCACCTACGAGCAGTACTTC
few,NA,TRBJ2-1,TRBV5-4,CASTQGEENEQFF,TGTGCCAGCACTCAGGGGGAGGAAAATGAGCAGTTCTTC
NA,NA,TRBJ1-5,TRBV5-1,CASSLDTNQPQHF,TGCGCCAGCAGCTTAGACACCAATCAGCCCCAGCATTTT
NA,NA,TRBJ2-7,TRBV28,CASSLLPGAYEQYF,TGTGCCAGCAGTTTGTTACCCGGGGCCTACGAGCAGTACTTC
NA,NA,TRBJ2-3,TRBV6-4,CASSPLAELTDTQYF,TGTGCCAGCAGTCCCTTAGCGGAACTCACAGATACGCAGTATTTT